The rows below give T cell receptor beta chains drawn from one sample of a study of tumour-infiltrating T cells in Burkitt lymphoma. The protocol was immunoSEQ multiplex PCR, while the TCRdb copy is restricted to in-frame clones and leaves out a portion. This table has around 15,000 clones, roughly 79% appearing once. Sequenced input: tumor tissue. The source is a human donor with diffuse large B-cell lymphoma. Each CDR3 is given with its conserved first and last residue. The D gene is left open where the match is weak. The size entry is marked missing in some rows and otherwise reads once, few, many or a size class.

cdr3_nt cdr3_aa d_call clone_size j_call v_call
TGTGCCAGCAGTTTATCCGGGTTGAACACTGAAGCTTTCTTT CASSLSGLNTEAFF . . TRBJ1-1 TRBV27
TGCGCCAGCAGCCCAACCGGGGGTCACTACGAGCAGTACTTC CASSPTGGHYEQYF . . TRBJ2-7 TRBV5-1
TGTGCCAGCAGCGTACAGGGAGAACTGTTTTTT CASSVQGELFF . . TRBJ1-4 TRBV2
TGTGCCATCAGTGAGTCAGAGAGAGAGCAGTACTTC CAISESEREQYF . . TRBJ2-7 TRBV10-3
TGTGCCAGCAGCGCTGGGACTAGCGATGAGCAGTTCTTC CASSAGTSDEQFF TRBD2 few TRBJ2-1 TRBV5-4
TGTGCCACTCGGTTTCGGGCTCTAGCCTACGAGCAGTACTTC CATRFRALAYEQYF . . TRBJ2-7 TRBV6-1
TGTGCCAGCAGTTACGACAGTCCTAACTATGGCTACACCTTC CASSYDSPNYGYTF . . TRBJ1-2 TRBV6-5
TGCGCCAGCAGCTTGATCCTTGGGACAGTGAACACTGAAGCTTTCTTT CASSLILGTVNTEAFF TRBD1 . TRBJ1-1 TRBV5-1
TGCGCCAGCAGCTTGGTTCCCCTAGCGGGAGGGTCTAGCACAGATACGCAGTATTTT CASSLVPLAGGSSTDTQYF TRBD2 . TRBJ2-3 TRBV5-1
TGTGCCAGCTCCCGGGACAGCCAAAGCTCTGGGGCCAACGTCCTGACTTTC CASSRDSQSSGANVLTF TRBD1 . TRBJ2-6 TRBV18
TGTGCCAGCAGCTTGGTGGGCGGGGAACAGGTAGCTTTCTTT CASSLVGGEQVAFF . . TRBJ1-1 TRBV5-6
TGTGCCAGCAGTAGGACAGGGGCGAGCAATCAGCCCCAGCATTTT CASSRTGASNQPQHF TRBD1 . TRBJ1-5 TRBV9
TGTGCCAGCAGGCCTATGGGCCGGGAAAGCTCCTACAATGAGCAGTTCTTC CASRPMGRESSYNEQFF . . TRBJ2-1 TRBV7-9
TGTGCCAGCAGTTTATGGGCTAGCGAGTCGGAGACCCAGTACTTC CASSLWASESETQYF . . TRBJ2-5 TRBV28
TGTGCCAGCAGCTCGGTTACAGATATGCAGTATTTT CASSSVTDMQYF . . TRBJ2-3 TRBV5-5
TGTGCCAGTCAGGGAGGGTTCACTGAAGCTTTCTTT CASQGGFTEAFF . . TRBJ1-1 TRBV27
TGCGCCAGCAGCGCCGAGACAGGGAAAGAGACCCAGTACTTC CASSAETGKETQYF TRBD1 . TRBJ2-5 TRBV5-1